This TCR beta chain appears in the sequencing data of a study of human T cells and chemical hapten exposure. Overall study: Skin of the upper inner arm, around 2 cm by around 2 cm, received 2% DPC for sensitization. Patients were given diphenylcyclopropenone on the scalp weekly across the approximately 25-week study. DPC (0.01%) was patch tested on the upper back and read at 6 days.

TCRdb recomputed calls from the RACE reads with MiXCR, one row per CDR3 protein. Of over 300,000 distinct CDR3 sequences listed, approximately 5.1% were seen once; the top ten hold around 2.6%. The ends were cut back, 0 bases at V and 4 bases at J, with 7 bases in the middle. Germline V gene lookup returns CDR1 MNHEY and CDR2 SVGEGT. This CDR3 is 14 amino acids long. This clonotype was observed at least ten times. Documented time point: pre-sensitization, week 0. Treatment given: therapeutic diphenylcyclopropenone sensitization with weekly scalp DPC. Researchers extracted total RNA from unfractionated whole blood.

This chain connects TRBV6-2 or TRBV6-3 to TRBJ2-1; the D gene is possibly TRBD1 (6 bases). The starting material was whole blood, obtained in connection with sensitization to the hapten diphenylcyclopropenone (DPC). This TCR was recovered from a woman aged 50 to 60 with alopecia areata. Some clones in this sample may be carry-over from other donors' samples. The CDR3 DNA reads TGTGCCAGCAGTTACTCCGGACAGTACAATGAGCAGTTCTTC. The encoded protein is CASSYSGQYNEQFF.